This TCR beta chain was sequenced for a study of molecular identifiers for immune sequencing clone quantification. Study-wide results and limits: Among effectors, clones above 20 RNA copies held over 98% of molecules; among naive cells, under 1%.

With regard to this clonotype: Its antigen is not known. This may stem from a read error, because a much larger clone lies one nucleotide away.

The CDR3 runs to 13 residues. Germline CDR1 and CDR2: SQVTM and ANQGSEA. Previously published methods and listed TCR primers were used for the bulk TCR libraries. In TCRdb, the PCR reads were re-called with MiXCR into one record per CDR3 protein. The table shows approximately 54,000 distinct CDR3 sequences, with approximately 25% occurring only once. Libraries used roughly 18,000 to 1,000,000 sorted naive CD8 T cells and 10%, 30% or 50% RNA input. Naive CD8 T cells were FACS-sorted by CD8+CD4-CCR7+CD45RA+ markers. The TCR comes from a human donor in good health. Some libraries in this study had Jurkat cell RNA spiked in. Input material: naive CD8+ T cells from blood, with Jurkat cell RNA spiked in. Subset indicated: FACS-sorted CD8+CD4-CCR7+CD45RA+ naive T cells. The chain recombines TRBV29-1 with TRBJ2-7, with D possibly TRBD2 on 6 matching bases. CDR3 bases: TGCAGCGTTGAAGGAGGGGACTCCCACGAGCAGTACTTC. Amino acids: CSVEGGDSHEQYF.